This T cell receptor (beta chain) is from a study of early T cells in non-severe SARS-CoV-2 infection. Study summary: Sequencing input comprised bulk RNA from unsorted whole blood; chain pairing was not available. Findings and caveats of the study: VDJdb-based matching was biased toward anti-spike CD8 responses and missed private and CD4 specificities.

This clonotype was recorded many times. Its specificity is not known. The TCR library protocol was used to attach unique molecular identifiers. These identifiers were attached to individual cDNA molecules. Via MiXCR, TCRdb re-called the 5' RACE reads, giving one row per CDR3 protein. The sample has 84,000 or so distinct CDR3 sequences; around an eighth are singletons. This CDR3 spans 15 amino acids. The germline CDR1 and CDR2 sequences are SGDLS and YYNGEE. The V end lost 4 bases, the J end lost 8 bases, and 21 bases lay between the germline ends. This rearrangement joins TRBV9 to TRBJ1-2, with TRBD1 as a possible D gene (5 bases). The material sequenced was whole blood. This sequence was found in an adult who was a healthcare worker with PCR-confirmed SARS-CoV-2 infection or an uninfected control (not recorded which). CDR3 in amino acids: CASSPFPGTQGGYTF. The DNA of the CDR3 is TGTGCCAGCAGCCCCTTCCCCGGGACCCAAGGGGGCTACACCTTC.